The 21 T cell receptor beta chains given below trace back to one sample, sequenced in a study of T cell responses to AZD1222 COVID-19 vaccine. Here immunoSEQ multiplex PCR was the method, and the copy in TCRdb shows in-frame clones only, minus some. The table lists under 150,000 clones, with 2.2% in the top ten. Sequenced: peripheral blood. Source of these receptors: an adult in good health.

This chain links TRBV3-1 (or the pseudogene TRBV3-2) with TRBJ2-2; TRBD1 matches 9 bases. CDR3 length: 15 amino acids. Germline trimming cut 4 bases from V and 5 bases from J; bases unmatched to any gene: 5. CDR1 and CDR2 (germline): LGHDT, YNNKEL (reference sequence). CDR3 amino acids: CASSLTGGGTGELFF. In DNA form, the CDR3 reads TGTGCCAGCAGCCTTACAGGGGGCGGTACCGGGGAGCTGTTTTTT.

The genes are TRBV10-3 and TRBJ1-2; D not certain. The CDR3 is 16 residues long. Per germline, CDR1 ENHRY and CDR2 SYGVKD. Trimming left V 3 bases short and J 2 bases short, with 16 bases between. The CDR3 loop is CAISEKGLTGNYGYTF. The CDR3 DNA reads as TGTGCCATCAGTGAAAAAGGCCTTACGGGGAACTATGGCTACACCTTC.

The V and J genes are TRBV24-1 and TRBJ2-5; 15 bases align to TRBD2. Germline V lookup: CDR1 KGHDR, CDR2 SFDVKD. CDR3 length equals 17 residues. With V trimmed by 2 bases and J by 4 bases, 4 bases remained unmatched. CDR3 amino acids: CATSDSGLAGGLETQYF. Here the CDR3 DNA reads TGTGCCACCAGTGATTCCGGACTAGCGGGGGGGCTAGAGACCCAGTACTTC.

The rearrangement joins TRBV5-6 to TRBJ1-6, with D unclear. Germline CDR1 is SGHDT and CDR2 is YYEEEE. The CDR3 covers 13 residues. Trimming took off 2 bases at V and 4 bases at J, with 4 bases between the two ends. CDR3 coding DNA: TGTGCCAGCAGCTTAGAATATAATTCACCCCTCCACTTT. Translation gives CASSLEYNSPLHF.

J is TRBJ1-4 and V is TRBV11-3, with D unresolved. V was clipped by 1 base and J by 8 bases, with 23 bases between them. This CDR3 has 18 residues. Germline lookup yields CDR1 SGHNT and CDR2 YENEEA. The chain's CDR3 is CASSLVPSTGPSGEKLFF. In DNA form, the CDR3 reads TGTGCCAGCAGCTTAGTCCCCTCAACCGGGCCCTCGGGAGAAAAACTGTTTTTT. Full variable domain (outside the CDR3, taken from reference TRBV11-3 and TRBJ1-4): EAGVVQSPRYKIIEKKQPVAFWCNPISGHNTLYWYLQNLGQGPELLIRYENEEAVDDSQLPKDRFSAERLKGVDSTLKIQPAELGDSAVYLCASSLVPSTGPSGEKLFFGSGTQLSVL.

The chain combines TRBV30 with TRBJ1-3; D not certain. The CDR3 runs 14 residues. The germline CDR1 and CDR2 sequences are GTSNPN and SVGIG (reference sequence). V was trimmed by 2 bases and J by 3 bases, leaving 11 bases between them. CDR3: CAWSKGSRGNTIYF. CDR3 in DNA: TGTGCCTGGAGTAAAGGGAGTCGTGGAAACACCATATATTTT.

The gene calls are TRBV19 and TRBJ1-2; 7 bases line up with TRBD1. CDR1 is LNHDA and CDR2 is SQIVND in the germline V gene (reference sequence). The V segment lost 2 bases and the J segment 8 bases; nucleotides outside the gene matches: 11. The CDR3 consists of 15 residues. CDR3 sequence: CASSISARGFEGYTF. The CDR3 coding sequence is TGTGCCAGTAGTATAAGCGCCAGGGGGTTCGAGGGCTACACCTTC. Supplemented by reference TRBV19 and TRBJ1-2, the full variable domain reads DGGITQSPKYLFRKEGQNVTLSCEQNLNHDAMYWYRQDPGQGLRLIYYSQIVNDFQKGDIAEGYSVSREKKESFPLTVTSAQKNPTAFYLCASSISARGFEGYTFGSGTRLTVV.

The rearrangement joins TRBV28 to TRBJ1-6, with D unresolved. CDR3 length equals 14 residues. Germline V lookup: CDR1 MDHEN, CDR2 SYDVKM. Trimming cost V 8 bases and J 7 bases, with 15 bases left between them. CDR3 loop: CASALDFRNSPLHF. The CDR3, as DNA: TGTGCCAGCGCTCTGGATTTCAGGAATTCACCCCTCCACTTT.

The chain is built from TRBV7-9 and TRBJ2-3; D unresolved. Germline V CDR1 and CDR2: SEHNR, FQNEAQ (reference sequence). Trimming removed 3 bases at V and 4 bases at J, with 5 bases between. This CDR3 has 12 amino acids. The CDR3 here is CASSFLADTQYF. CDR3 nucleotide sequence: TGTGCCAGCAGCTTCTTGGCAGATACGCAGTATTTT.

The chain employs TRBV7-9 and TRBJ1-2, with D maybe TRBD1 (5 bases). V was pared by 1 base and J by 3 bases, with 18 bases between. The CDR3 extends over 17 amino acids. Germline lookup yields CDR1 SEHNR and CDR2 FQNEAQ (reference sequence). The CDR3 reads CASSLGVGARQDYGYTF. CDR3 nucleotide sequence: TGTGCCAGCAGCTTAGGGGTTGGGGCACGCCAAGACTATGGCTACACCTTC. The variable domain in full, completed from reference TRBV7-9 and TRBJ1-2, reads DTGVSQNPRHKITKRGQNVTFRCDPISEHNRLYWYRQTLGQGPEFLTYFQNEAQLEKSRLLSDRFSAERPKGSFSTLEIQRTEQGDSAMYLCASSLGVGARQDYGYTFGSGTRLTVV.

The chain combines TRBV6-5 with TRBJ2-3, with TRBD1 matching 8 bases. V was pared by 6 bases and J by 4 bases, with 6 bases of the junction left unmatched. The CDR3 spans 14 residues. Germline V gene lookup returns CDR1 MNHEY and CDR2 SVGAGI. The CDR3: CASSRTGTPDTQYF. DNA for the CDR3: TGTGCCAGCAGCAGGACAGGGACGCCAGATACGCAGTATTTT.

The genes are TRBV6-1 and TRBJ1-1; 7 nucleotides align to TRBD1. The CDR3 loop spans 14 amino acids. Germline CDR1 MNHNS, CDR2 SASEGT. J was trimmed by 8 bases and V by 0 bases; bases with no gene match: 6. The chain's CDR3 is CASSEAYRGKEAFF. For the CDR3, the DNA is TGTGCCAGCAGTGAAGCGTACAGGGGAAAAGAAGCTTTCTTT.

The V and J genes are TRBV7-2 and TRBJ2-7; possibly TRBD2 for D (5 bases). This CDR3 is built from 15 residues. The germline V gene has CDR1 SGHTA and CDR2 FQGNSA. With 4 bases removed from V and 4 bases from J, the gap between germline ends came to 17 bases. The CDR3 region is CASSSPRTGIYEQYF. The CDR3 DNA reads as TGTGCCAGCAGCTCCCCCCGGACGGGGATTTACGAGCAGTACTTC.

The rearrangement uses TRBV5-4 and TRBJ1-2; D perhaps matches TRBD1 (5 bases). Trimming shortened V by 4 bases and J by 5 bases, and 15 bases separated the two germline ends. Germline loops: CDR1 SGHNT, CDR2 YYREEE (reference sequence). The CDR3 loop spans 14 amino acids. The CDR3: CASSHMGEGYGYTF. For the CDR3, the DNA is TGTGCCAGCAGCCACATGGGGGAGGGGTATGGCTACACCTTC. Looking up the rest from reference TRBV5-4 and TRBJ1-2 gives the full variable domain: ETGVTQSPTHLIKTRGQQVTLRCSSQSGHNTVSWYQQALGQGPQFIFQYYREEENGRGNFPPRFSGLQFPNYSSELNVNALELDDSALYLCASSHMGEGYGYTFGSGTRLTVV.

The chain recombines TRBV6-6 with TRBJ1-3; 7 bases align to TRBD1. This CDR3 is built from 16 residues. The V gene end was trimmed by 4 bases and the J gene end by 0 bases; junction bases not matched to a gene: 6. Germline V gives CDR1 MNHNY, CDR2 SVGAGI (reference sequence). The CDR3 is CASSSRTGSSGNTIYF. The CDR3, as DNA: TGTGCCAGCAGTTCTCGGACAGGCAGCTCTGGAAACACCATATATTTT.

The genes are TRBV7-9 and TRBJ1-2; 7 nucleotides line up with TRBD1. This CDR3 comprises 14 residues. Germline values: CDR1 SEHNR, CDR2 FQNEAQ (reference sequence). J gave up 3 bases and V 5 bases, and 6 bases lay outside the gene matches. This CDR3 reads CASSRPGQHYGYTF. The CDR3, as DNA: TGTGCCAGCAGCCGCCCGGGACAGCACTATGGCTACACCTTC.

CDR3: CTSSQDGRQGGACEQFF. CDR3 nucleotides: TGCACCAGCAGCCAAGATGGCAGACAGGGGGGGGCGTGTGAGCAGTTCTTC. The gene calls are TRBV1 and TRBJ2-1; the DNA was not compared with TRBD1, the D call given in the table. TRBV1 is reported as a pseudogene. The CDR3 spans 17 residues.

The rearrangement uses TRBV11-2 and TRBJ2-2; D is uncertain. Germline-derived CDR1 and CDR2 are SGHAT and FQNNGV. The CDR3 extends over 14 amino acids. The germline V and J ends were trimmed by 0 bases and 4 bases, with 6 bases remaining between them. CDR3 DNA sequence: TGTGCCAGCAGCTTAGAGGTGGTCACCGGGGAGCTGTTTTTT. Protein product: CASSLEVVTGELFF.

The chain carries TRBV12-3 or TRBV12-4 and TRBJ1-2, with 7 bases aligning to TRBD1. V lost 6 bases, J lost 3 bases, and 4 bases stayed unmatched. The CDR3 extends over 13 amino acids. Here the CDR3 reads CASSTGVDYGYTF. The CDR3 DNA sequence: TGTGCCAGCAGCACAGGGGTCGACTATGGCTACACCTTC.

The chain combines TRBV12-3 or TRBV12-4 with TRBJ1-4; 8 bases line up with TRBD1. Unmatched junction bases numbered 1, after V lost 6 bases and J lost 7 bases. This CDR3 is built from 12 residues. The CDR3 loop is CASRTGAEKLFF. The CDR3 DNA is TGTGCCAGCAGGACAGGGGCTGAAAAACTGTTTTTT.

Here the CDR3 reads CASSSLADSRFF. The CDR3 DNA reads as TGTGCCAGCAGTAGTCTAGCGGACTCCCGGTTCTTC. This chain joins TRBV6-2 or TRBV6-3 and TRBJ2-1; 7 bases agree with TRBD2. With 5 bases clipped from V and 15 bases from J, the junction kept 10 bases outside the gene matches. The CDR3 covers 12 residues. Germline loops: CDR1 MNHEY, CDR2 SVGEGT.